The following is a T cell receptor (beta chain) sequence with its context. Its matching antigen is unknown. The sample is drawn from a study of blood T cells in healthy people across ages. Notes on the study in general: There was no known CMV status for donors, so expanded clonotype changes were possibly confounded. It was the long-lived donors that had more naive CD4+ cells and higher diversity than aged donors.

Drawn from each donor were 8.5 to 10 milliliters of peripheral blood. Through a sample-barcoded 5' primer and a J-beta primer mix, a second PCR was run for roughly 6 to 11 cycles. Each CDR3 protein is one row after TCRdb ran MiXCR on the 5' RACE reads. The data hold hundreds of thousands of distinct CDR3 sequences, with approximately 52% observed a single time. V lost 3 bases and J 4 bases, leaving 15 bases between the germline ends. Germline CDR1 and CDR2: DFQATT and SNEGSKA (reference sequence). This CDR3 has 14 residues. The sample was blood. The chain carries TRBV20-1 and TRBJ2-5; maybe TRBD1 (5 bases). The TCR sequence derives from a woman aged 80 or over in good health. This chain's CDR3 is CSASDQGRGETQYF. Written as DNA, the CDR3 is TGCAGTGCTAGTGATCAGGGAAGGGGAGAGACCCAGTACTTC.